This T cell receptor beta chain is from a study of cytomegalovirus exposure and HLA in healthy donors. The study, taken as a whole, reports: A later analysis associated roughly 15,000 TCR beta sequences with HLA alleles at a 0.05 false discovery rate.

Both 60 Vbeta primers and 13 Jbeta primers went into the PCR. Clones were read by immunoSEQ multiplex PCR, and TCRdb kept only the in-frame ones, dropping some. The table has approximately 210,000 clones, roughly 87% seen once. The germline V gene encodes CDR1 MDHEN and CDR2 SYDVKM. The CDR3 totals 12 residues. Between the trimmed V and J ends, which lost 10 bases and 2 bases, there was a span of 9 bases. On this clone: Its matching antigen is unknown.

The chain combines TRBV28 with TRBJ2-1, with D tentatively TRBD1 (5 bases). Sequencing was done on a sample of PBMCs. The receptor comes from a man between 35 and 55 years old in good health and CMV-seropositive. The CDR3 protein is CATLGAYNEQFF. CDR3 nucleotides: TGTGCCACCCTAGGGGCCTACAATGAGCAGTTCTTC.